Here is one T cell receptor (beta chain) with its context. It lacks a known antigen. No quality values exist for individual bases; no much larger clone is one base distant. The CDR3 runs 15 amino acids, cysteine and phenylalanine included. CDR3 DNA is the only sequence kept; it has 45 bases, read in frame from the first base. The germline V gene supplies CDR1 MNHEY and CDR2 SVGEGT. Trimming accounts for 6 bases at V and 1 base at J, while the number of junction bases matched to no gene is 8. The data derive from a study of blood T cell repertoires in COVID-19 (dated by TCRdb to the early 2020s). About the study as a whole: Collaborator samples came from the United States, Italy and Spain and covered acute and convalescent phases of COVID-19. The prospective study material was composed of cDNA or gDNA derived from T cells, B-cell-depleted T cells, or PBMCs. Subjects who had been exposed to COVID-19, were actively infected with it, or had recovered from it provided the deeply sampled blood TCRbeta repertoires that made up the dataset. A freely available public database, intended as a resource for researchers studying the immune response to SARS-CoV-2, is where the repertoires were released. The samples were drawn from the first 160 participants of the ongoing ImmuneRACE study and from more than 1,000 subjects provided by 6 global collaborators. The sample metadata nearly always contained a de-identified subject ID, COVID-19 status, age in years and sex. Where HLA class I and class II types were available, the types were taken from metadata supplied by the sample provider, not from assay-based typing. Study-wide conclusions, independent of this receptor: How much clinical and demographic metadata was included differed by source and by participant, and the metadata was provided uncurated.

TCRbeta CDR3 regions were amplified from genomic DNA by means of the immunoSEQ Assay, a bias-controlled multiplex PCR. In the authors' own workflow: The number of nucleated cells in each sample was estimated by amplification of reference gene primers within the assay. To quantify the absolute abundance of each unique TCRbeta CDR3 rearrangement, sequence reads were collapsed and filtered. Productive Simpson clonality was computed per sample as the square root of Simpson's diversity index over productive rearrangements. Held by TCRdb, this immuneACCESS table contains in-frame sequences only and omits some clones. Under half of the omission traces to an unresolved V gene where checked; the cause of the rest is unknown. That table is the source of V, J and clone size, and D and trimming were worked out from the DNA. Here the sample has 150,000 to 200,000 clones; roughly 83% occur a single time. The leading ten clones occupy roughly 2.9% of the sample.

The collaborating institutions used their own protocols to collect whole blood in K2EDTA tubes. For TCRbeta analysis, collaborator samples were shipped as frozen whole blood, as isolated PBMCs, or as DNA extracted from either sample type. Sequencing was carried out using peripheral blood. The source is a woman in her sixties or seventies with acute or convalescent COVID-19. The chain is assembled from TRBV6-2 or TRBV6-3 and TRBJ1-1; 7 bases in between match TRBD1. The CDR3 has the sequence CASSARTGRNTEAFF. The sequenced DNA is TGTGCCAGCAGCGCTCGGACAGGCCGGAACACTGAAGCTTTCTTT.